The 24 T cell receptor beta chains presented below share a single source sample, sequenced in a study of cytotoxic CD8 clonotypes in ibrutinib-treated CLL. Produced via immunoSEQ multiplex PCR; TCRdb's table is partial and in-frame only. The sample has approximately 100,000 clones, around 80% seen once. The starting material was PBMCs, obtained after 12 months of ibrutinib treatment. Receptor source: a human donor with chronic lymphocytic leukemia.

The CDR3 bases are TGTGCCAGCAGAATGGGAGATAATTCACCCCTCCACTTT. Its protein is CASRMGDNSPLHF. J is TRBJ1-6 and V is TRBV25-1; the D is unclear. With 6 bases removed from V and 5 bases from J, the gap between germline ends came to 8 bases. CDR3 length: 13 residues. Germline V gives CDR1 MGHDK, CDR2 SYGVNS.

The chain is built from TRBV2 and TRBJ1-1; tentative D call: TRBD1 (6 bases). The V end was cut by 6 bases, the J end by 11 bases, with 16 bases between. This CDR3 region has 12 residues. Germline V gene lookup returns CDR1 SNHLY and CDR2 FYNNEI. The CDR3 loop reads CASSRNRDGAFF. The CDR3 DNA reads as TGTGCCAGCAGCAGAAACAGGGATGGGGCTTTCTTT. Looking up the rest from reference TRBV2 and TRBJ1-1 gives the full variable domain: EPEVTQTPSHQVTQMGQEVILRCVPISNHLYFYWYRQILGQKVEFLVSFYNNEISEKSEIFDDQFSVERPDGSNFTLKIRSTKLEDSAMYFCASSRNRDGAFFGQGTRLTVV.

The V call is TRBV4-3, the J call TRBJ2-7; no definite D call. V gave up 0 bases and J gave up 2 bases, with 14 bases separating them. This CDR3 has 16 residues. CDR1 LGHNA and CDR2 YSLEER come from the germline V gene. In DNA form, the CDR3 reads TGCGCCAGCAGCCAAGAAGGGTCACCCTCACCCTACGAGCAGTACTTC. Residues: CASSQEGSPSPYEQYF.

The chain joins TRBV6-5 to TRBJ2-7; D may correspond to TRBD1 or TRBD2 (5 bases each). The CDR3 totals 16 residues. Germline CDR1 and CDR2: MNHEY and SVGAGI. V was cut by 2 bases and J by 0 bases, with 14 bases left in between. DNA of the CDR3: TGTGCCAGCAGTTACGATTGGGGGTCATTCTCCTACGAGCAGTACTTC. This sequence encodes CASSYDWGSFSYEQYF.

The chain couples TRBV6-5 to TRBJ1-3; 10 bases match TRBD1. Germline V gives CDR1 MNHEY, CDR2 SVGAGI. The CDR3 has 15 residues. V trimming: 6 bases; J trimming: 4 bases; junction bases outside the gene matches: 6. The CDR3 DNA sequence: TGTGCCAGCAGGCGGGACAGGGGAGCAGGAAACACCATATATTTT. Residues: CASRRDRGAGNTIYF.

The chain combines TRBV6-6 with TRBJ2-7, with D perhaps TRBD1 or TRBD2 (5 bases each). This CDR3 has 12 residues. The V and J ends lost 2 bases and 5 bases respectively, with 7 bases between them. CDR1 MNHNY and CDR2 SVGAGI come from the germline V gene (reference sequence). The CDR3 is CASSYGTNEQYF. CDR3 nucleotides: TGTGCCAGCAGTTACGGGACGAACGAGCAGTACTTC.

The chain uses TRBV19 and TRBJ2-5; 8 nucleotides align to TRBD2. V lost 6 bases to trimming and J lost 2 bases; unmatched junction nucleotides: 8. This CDR3 has 15 residues. Germline CDR1 reads LNHDA; CDR2 reads SQIVND (reference sequence). The CDR3 here is CASSTGLGLQETQYF. CDR3 DNA sequence: TGTGCCAGTAGCACGGGACTAGGGCTGCAAGAGACCCAGTACTTC.

The CDR3 reads CASSLLRTSEKLFF. In DNA form, the CDR3 reads TGTGCCAGCAGCCTTCTGAGAACCTCAGAAAAACTGTTTTTT. The chain employs TRBV27 and TRBJ1-4; D gene ambiguous. V was shortened by 6 bases and J by 8 bases, with 16 bases between the two germline ends. CDR3 size: 14 residues. Germline V gene lookup returns CDR1 MNHEY and CDR2 SMNVEV (reference sequence).

This chain links TRBV9 with TRBJ2-7, with TRBD1 matching over 11 bases. J lost 6 bases, V lost 0 bases, and 8 bases had no gene match. CDR1 SGDLS and CDR2 YYNGEE come from the germline V gene. This CDR3 has 16 amino acids. The CDR3 sequence is CASSVGQGQGAGEQYF. The CDR3 DNA reads as TGTGCCAGCAGCGTAGGGCAAGGACAGGGGGCGGGCGAGCAGTACTTC.

The rearrangement uses TRBV4-1 and TRBJ1-1, with TRBD1 matching over 7 bases. The germline V gene encodes CDR1 MGHRA and CDR2 YSYEKL. V shed 4 bases and J 4 bases; nucleotides not matched to a gene: 6. The CDR3 loop spans 14 amino acids. Here the CDR3 DNA reads TGCGCCAGCAGCCCCTACTCAGGGGGCACTGAAGCTTTCTTT. This codes for CASSPYSGGTEAFF.

This chain links TRBV6-5 with TRBJ2-7, with 10 bases identical to TRBD1. V lost 6 bases and J lost 1; bases outside the gene matches: 6. The germline CDR1 and CDR2 sequences are MNHEY and SVGAGI. The CDR3 is 15 amino acids. Written as DNA, the CDR3 is TGTGCCAGCAGCAAACCGGGACAGGGGTCCTACGAGCAGTACTTC. This sequence encodes CASSKPGQGSYEQYF.

This clone has at least ten counts. CDR3 DNA sequence: TGTGCCAGCATCACGGGATACAATGAGCAGTTCTTC. This sequence encodes CASITGYNEQFF. The chain is built from TRBV6-6 and TRBJ2-1, with D possibly matching TRBD2 (5 bases). This CDR3 region has 12 residues. Trimming took 7 bases from V and 4 from J, leaving 8 bases between them. Germline CDR1 and CDR2: MNHNY and SVGAGI (reference sequence).

This chain links TRBV7-2 with TRBJ1-1; D not certain. V was cut by 6 bases and J by 1 base, with 15 bases left in between. The germline CDR1 and CDR2 sequences are SGHTA and FQGNSA. There are 15 residues in the CDR3. The CDR3 is CASSPLFSGNTEAFF. In DNA form, the CDR3 reads TGTGCCAGCAGTCCCCTTTTCTCGGGGAACACTGAAGCTTTCTTT.

V gene TRBV2 combines with J gene TRBJ2-2; unclear D gene. The CDR3 contains 14 residues. Deletions cut 2 bases from V and 5 bases from J, with 9 bases between. Germline lookup yields CDR1 SNHLY and CDR2 FYNNEI. CDR3 nucleotide sequence: TGTGCCAGCAGTGAATCCAGTAGGACCGGGGAGCTGTTTTTT. Protein sequence: CASSESSRTGELFF.

The chain couples TRBV29-1 to TRBJ1-2; 8 bases fit TRBD1. In germline, CDR1 is SQVTM, CDR2 ANQGSEA. V lost 7 bases and J lost 4; bases outside the gene matches: 8. This CDR3 has 13 amino acids. The CDR3 is CSADTGGFYGYTF. DNA of the CDR3: TGCAGCGCTGATACAGGGGGGTTCTATGGCTACACCTTC.

This chain connects TRBV7-2 to TRBJ1-1; possibly TRBD1 for D (6 bases). The CDR3 runs 16 residues. The V and J ends lost 1 base and 4 bases respectively, with 16 bases between them. Germline CDR1 is SGHTA and CDR2 is FQGNSA. CDR3 region: CASSLDTRGAGTEAFF. The CDR3 nucleotides are TGTGCCAGCAGCTTAGATACTCGGGGGGCGGGCACTGAAGCTTTCTTT.

The chain recombines TRBV9 with TRBJ2-6; the D call may be TRBD1 or TRBD2 (5 bases each). Looked up from germline, CDR1 is SGDLS and CDR2 is YYNGEE. The ends were cut back, 0 bases at V and 0 bases at J, with 10 bases in the middle. The CDR3 covers 17 residues. CDR3 nucleotides: TGTGCCAGCAGCGTAGGGGGGTCAGCCTCTGGGGCCAACGTCCTGACTTTC. Its translation is CASSVGGSASGANVLTF. Full variable domain (rest looked up from reference TRBV9 and TRBJ2-6): DSGVTQTPKHLITATGQRVTLRCSPRSGDLSVYWYQQSLDQGLQFLIQYYNGEERAKGNILERFSAQQFPDLHSELNLSSLELGDSALYFCASSVGGSASGANVLTFGAGSRLTVL.

The V and J genes are TRBV6-1 and TRBJ2-7, with unresolved D. The CDR3 is 13 residues long. V was shortened by 8 bases and J by 7 bases, with 18 bases between the two germline ends. Per the germline V gene, CDR1 is MNHNS and CDR2 is SASEGT. The DNA of the CDR3 is TGTGCCAGCGTTTCAAGGACCCCTCTAGAGCAGTACTTC. Its translation is CASVSRTPLEQYF.

The CDR3 nucleotides are TGTGCCAGCAGTTTAAGGGGTGCCGGGACAGGGTTAGCCGGGGAGCTGTTTTTT. Translated: CASSLRGAGTGLAGELFF. The chain recombines TRBV27 with TRBJ2-2; 9 bases line up with TRBD1. The V gene end was trimmed by 2 bases and the J gene end by 6 bases; junction bases not matched to a gene: 13. Germline V CDR1 and CDR2: MNHEY, SMNVEV (reference sequence). This CDR3 region has 18 residues.

The gene calls are TRBV6-1 and TRBJ1-1, with 9 bases lining up with TRBD1. The CDR3 covers 14 residues. Trimming at V came to 6 bases and at J to 4 bases, leaving 6 bases not matched to a gene. CDR1 MNHNS and CDR2 SASEGT come from the germline V gene. For the CDR3, the DNA is TGTGCCAGCAGGGGGACAGGGAAGGGCACTGAAGCTTTCTTT. Amino acid sequence: CASRGTGKGTEAFF.

The CDR3 nucleotides are TGCGCCAGCAGTGAGTCAGGGGACTCCAAAGGGAGTTCACCCCTCCACTTT. Residues: CASSESGDSKGSSPLHF. V is TRBV10-1 and J is TRBJ1-6; possible D gene TRBD1, 5 bases. Germline V gene sequence: CDR1 WNHNN, CDR2 SYGVQD (reference sequence). The CDR3 sequence is 17 residues long. V was cut by 0 bases and J by 9 bases, with 18 bases left in between.

This chain joins TRBV7-9 and TRBJ2-3; 10 bases map to TRBD2. CDR1 and CDR2 (germline): SEHNR, FQNEAQ (reference sequence). V was clipped by 3 bases and J by 0 bases; unmatched bases: 3. CDR3 length equals 16 residues. The CDR3 sequence: CASSLGLASSTDTQYF. In DNA form, the CDR3 reads TGTGCCAGCAGCTTGGGACTAGCGTCAAGCACAGATACGCAGTATTTT.

This chain uses TRBV25-1 with TRBJ1-5; possible D gene TRBD1, 5 bases. CDR3 length: 15 amino acids. The germline V and J ends were trimmed by 8 bases and 6 bases, with 20 bases remaining between them. Germline assignment: CDR1 MGHDK and CDR2 SYGVNS. CDR3 sequence: CASEDTGRVGQPQHF. The CDR3 DNA is TGTGCCAGCGAAGACACAGGACGGGTGGGTCAGCCCCAGCATTTT.

V usage is TRBV7-9 and J usage is TRBJ1-6; D not resolved. Germline V CDR1 and CDR2: SEHNR, FQNEAQ (reference sequence). This CDR3 spans 14 amino acids. V lost 1 base and J 7 bases, leaving 8 bases between the germline ends. CDR3 bases: TGTGCCAGCAGCTTAGAACAAGTAAATTCACCCCTCCACTTT. Translation gives CASSLEQVNSPLHF.